This TCR beta chain was sequenced in a study of CD8+ T cells in alopecia areata. Findings of the study overall: While tofacitinib was given, many expanded lesional clones persisted in scalp and blood.

This clone came up a few times. What it recognizes is unknown. Extracted RNA was reverse transcribed, and the resulting cDNA served as sequencing template. TCRdb's table, derived via immunoSEQ multiplex PCR, lists solely in-frame clones and lacks some. The sample consists of roughly 120,000 clones, 55% to 60% of them appearing once. The treatment was: oral pan-JAK inhibitor, 5-10 mg twice daily. This clonotype was sampled from a human donor with alopecia areata. The source was CD4+ T cells sorted from blood, collected at week 24, from a patient treated with tofacitinib.

The CDR3, as DNA: TGCAGCGGTGGGACAAGGGGGTCGCACGGGGAGCTGTTTTTT. Translated: CSGGTRGSHGELFF. The chain links TRBV29-1 to TRBJ2-2; the D gene is possibly TRBD1 (6 bases). The CDR3 extends over 14 amino acids. Germline assignment: CDR1 SQVTM and CDR2 ANQGSEA. V was pared by 7 bases and J by 7 bases, with 19 bases between.